The rows below give T cell receptor beta chains drawn from one sample of a study of Graves' ophthalmopathy and Graves' hyperthyroidism. TCRdb reprocessed the multiplex PCR reads via MiXCR and lists one record per CDR3 protein. The sample holds just over 400,000 distinct CDR3 sequences, about 21% seen once. Sequencing was performed on peripheral blood. Every receptor here comes from a woman aged 18-35 years with stable Graves' hyperthyroidism. Each CDR3 is given with its conserved first and last residue. Each record gives: clone size, D gene, J gene, V gene, CDR3 DNA, CDR3 protein. The D gene is left open where the match is weak. For some rows the clone size is stated as once, few or many, or as a class when expanded; others skip it.

many | TRBD2 | TRBJ2-7 | TRBV12-3/TRBV12-4 | TGTGCCAGCAGTTTAGCGCGCGGACTAGCGGGAGGTAGGAGCTCCTACGAGCAGTACTTC | CASSLARGLAGGRSSYEQYF
few | TRBD1 | TRBJ1-5 | TRBV6-1 | TGTGCCAGCACTCCCGACAGGGGAGGTCAGCCCCAGCATTTT | CASTPDRGGQPQHF
NA | TRBD1 | TRBJ2-7 | TRBV12-3/TRBV12-4 | TGTGCCAGCAGGAGGGGTGGGACAGGGAACTACGAGCAGTACTTC | CASRRGGTGNYEQYF
NA | TRBD2 | TRBJ2-5 | TRBV20-1 | TGCAGTGCTAAGGGACTAGCGGCCAAAGGGGAGACCCAGTACTTC | CSAKGLAAKGETQYF
many | TRBD1 | TRBJ2-6 | TRBV10-3 | TGTGCCATCAGAAAGACAGGGGTGGACGGGGCCAACGTCCTGACTTTC | CAIRKTGVDGANVLTF
many | NA | TRBJ2-4 | TRBV7-8 | TGTGCCAGCAGCTCCTCCCGGGGCCTAGCCAAAAACATTCAGTACTTC | CASSSSRGLAKNIQYF
NA | NA | TRBJ2-7 | TRBV2 | TGTGCCAGCAGTGATCCTCGACGAGGTTGGCACGAGCAGTACTTC | CASSDPRRGWHEQYF
many | TRBD2 | TRBJ2-2 | TRBV28 | TGTGCCAGCAGGCGGACTAGCGGGAGAACCGGGGAGCTGTTTTTT | CASRRTSGRTGELFF
many | TRBD1 | TRBJ1-3 | TRBV11-2 | TGTGCCAGCAGCCCCTATGGGACAGCCTCTGGAAACACCATATATTTT | CASSPYGTASGNTIYF
many | TRBD2 | TRBJ2-7 | TRBV13 | TGTGCCAGCAGCTTTTCGGAGACTAGCGGACGCTACGAGCAGTACTTC | CASSFSETSGRYEQYF
few | NA | TRBJ2-7 | TRBV28 | TGTGCCAGCAGTTTCCACCTCTCCTACGAGCAGTACTTC | CASSFHLSYEQYF
NA | TRBD2 | TRBJ2-5 | TRBV27 | TGTGCCAGCGGGGTAGCGGGGGAGGGCCAGTACTTC | CASGVAGEGQYF
NA | NA | TRBJ2-3 | TRBV7-2 | TGTGCCAGCAGCTTAGCGCCCCGACTAAGGAACACAGATACGCAGTATTTT | CASSLAPRLRNTDTQYF
many | TRBD2 | TRBJ2-7 | TRBV6-1 | TGTGCCAGCAGTCTTAGCGGGAGGGCTGGATACGAGCAGTACTTC | CASSLSGRAGYEQYF
few | NA | TRBJ1-5 | TRBV10-2 | TGCGCCAGCAGTGATTTAGGGGGAGGGCAGCCCCAGCATTTT | CASSDLGGGQPQHF
NA | TRBD1 | TRBJ2-7 | TRBV11-2 | TGTGCCAGCAGCCCCACCCGGGGACAGGTACCCCCTTTAGCCTACGAGCAGTACTTC | CASSPTRGQVPPLAYEQYF
NA | NA | TRBJ1-1 | TRBV11-2 | TGTGCCAGCAGCTTTCGAGGGGATGAAGCTTTCTTT | CASSFRGDEAFF
many | NA | TRBJ2-7 | TRBV24-1 | TGTGCCACCAGTGATTTGCTGGGGGCTACCTACGAGCAGTACTTC | CATSDLLGATYEQYF
many | NA | TRBJ1-5 | TRBV11-2 | TGTGCCAGCAGCTTAGGCACAACCAAAAAACATGGAGGCAATCAGCCCCAGCATTTT | CASSLGTTKKHGGNQPQHF
many | TRBD1 | TRBJ2-7 | TRBV27 | TGTGCCAGCAGTTTAGACAGGGGTATCGACGAGCAGTACTTC | CASSLDRGIDEQYF
many | NA | TRBJ2-7 | TRBV12-3/TRBV12-4 | TGTGCCAGCAGTTTTTCCGGGGCACCCTACGAGCAGTACTTC | CASSFSGAPYEQYF
many | NA | TRBJ1-1 | TRBV3-1 | TGTGCCAGCAGCCATAGACAGACTTTGAACACTGAAGCTTTCTTT | CASSHRQTLNTEAFF
NA | TRBD1 | TRBJ1-3 | TRBV5-1 | TGCGCCAGCAGCCCCAGGACAGGAGATACTGGAAACACCATATATTTT | CASSPRTGDTGNTIYF
few | NA | TRBJ1-5 | TRBV20-1 | TGCAGTGCTAGGGACCCCCGGGGAGTGGGCAATCAGCCCCAGCATTTT | CSARDPRGVGNQPQHF
NA | TRBD2 | TRBJ2-5 | TRBV20-1 | TGCAGTGCTAGAGGGGAGGGCCAAGAGACCCAGTACTTC | CSARGEGQETQYF
few | NA | TRBJ1-5 | TRBV4-1 | TGCGCCAGCAGCCGCAGGGAGGCTCGGAATCAGCCCCAGCATTTT | CASSRREARNQPQHF
many | NA | TRBJ1-2 | TRBV30 | TGTGCCTGGAGTGTAGGGATAACCTATGGCTACACCTTC | CAWSVGITYGYTF
many | TRBD2 | TRBJ2-5 | TRBV2 | TGTGCCAGCAGTGCGGGACTAGCGGTGTCCGAGACCCAGTACTTC | CASSAGLAVSETQYF
NA | NA | TRBJ1-2 | TRBV20-1 | TGCAGTGCTAGAGGTTGGGGAGGCTACACCTTC | CSARGWGGYTF
many | TRBD1 | TRBJ2-7 | TRBV29-1 | TGCAGCGTCCTAGGGACAGGGCCGTACGAGCAGTACTTC | CSVLGTGPYEQYF
many | NA | TRBJ1-1 | TRBV28 | TGTGCCAGCAGTTTGGGGGGGGCGGAATCGAACACTGAAGCTTTCTTT | CASSLGGAESNTEAFF
few | TRBD1 | TRBJ1-1 | TRBV12-3/TRBV12-4 | TGTGCCAGCAGCCTGGCCAGGGGGCCGATGAACACTGAAGCTTTCTTT | CASSLARGPMNTEAFF
many | TRBD1 | TRBJ2-2 | TRBV28 | TGTGCCAGCAGTTTTTGGACAGGGGGCACGAAAAACACCGGGGAGCTGTTTTTT | CASSFWTGGTKNTGELFF
many | NA | TRBJ1-1 | TRBV13 | TGTGCCAGCTTACCCGCTCAGGGAGTTACGAACACTGAAGCTTTCTTT | CASLPAQGVTNTEAFF
many | NA | TRBJ1-5 | TRBV2 | TGTGCCAGCAGTGTGTTGAGTGATCAGCCCCAGCATTTT | CASSVLSDQPQHF
NA | NA | TRBJ1-1 | TRBV24-1 | TGTGCCACCAAGGGAAGGCGAGGGACTGAAGCTTTCTTT | CATKGRRGTEAFF
many | NA | TRBJ1-2 | TRBV24-1 | TGTGCCACCAGTTCGGCGGGACCGGTCTGGCGAGGCTACACCTTC | CATSSAGPVWRGYTF
many | NA | TRBJ1-1 | TRBV29-1 | TGCAGCGTTTCAATGGGGGCTGAAGCTTTCTTT | CSVSMGAEAFF
many | NA | TRBJ1-2 | TRBV6-9 | TGTGCCAGCAGTTTGGGTCCCCTTTACTATGGCTACACCTTC | CASSLGPLYYGYTF
many | NA | TRBJ1-6 | TRBV28 | TGTGCCAGCCGCGCAGGGCTTGGGACGAGCTCCTATAATTCACCCCTCCACTTT | CASRAGLGTSSYNSPLHF
few | NA | TRBJ2-7 | TRBV19 | TGTGCCAGTAGTCACGGACAGTACGAGCAGTACTTC | CASSHGQYEQYF
once | TRBD1 | TRBJ1-1 | TRBV10-3 | TGTGCCATCAGTGAGCCAGGACAGGGGGAGATTGAAGCTTTCTTT | CAISEPGQGEIEAFF
many | TRBD2 | TRBJ2-7 | TRBV15 | TGTGCCACCAGCACTCGGGAGGCTCCCTACGAGCAGTACTTC | CATSTREAPYEQYF
NA | TRBD1 | TRBJ1-2 | TRBV3-1 | TGTGCCAGCAGCCAACTGTCAGGGGGGTATGGCTACACCTTC | CASSQLSGGYGYTF
many | NA | TRBJ1-3 | TRBV28 | TGTGCCAGCAGGCCCCCTGGGTTCTCTGGAAACACCATATATTTT | CASRPPGFSGNTIYF
few | NA | TRBJ1-1 | TRBV3-1 | TGTGCCAGCAGCCATGGTTCCGACAGGCCTAACACTGAAGCTTTCTTT | CASSHGSDRPNTEAFF
many | NA | TRBJ2-7 | TRBV12-3/TRBV12-4 | TGTGCCAGCAGTTTACGAGGGGGGCCCTACGAGCAGTACTTC | CASSLRGGPYEQYF
many | TRBD2 | TRBJ2-7 | TRBV20-1 | TGCAGTGCTAGAGACCTAGCGGGAGGAGAATACGAGCAGTACTTC | CSARDLAGGEYEQYF
many | TRBD2 | TRBJ2-5 | TRBV2 | TGTGCCAGCAGTGAAGGTTCAGCGGGGGGGGAAGAGACCCAGTACTTC | CASSEGSAGGEETQYF
NA | NA | TRBJ1-6 | TRBV28 | TGTGCCAGCAGTCTGGGTGGCTTCTCTAGATCGCCCATTTCACCCCTCCACTTT | CASSLGGFSRSPISPLHF
many | TRBD1 | TRBJ2-7 | TRBV5-6 | TGTGCCAGCAGCCGACAGGGCCCCCCCTACGAGCAGTACTTC | CASSRQGPPYEQYF